The TCR beta chain described here comes from a study of blood T cell repertoires in COVID-19. Clinical history reported by participants formed the basis on which cohorts were assigned. Recovery among Cohort 3 donors was established by two negative PCRs, clearance, or symptom resolution. This table comes from immunoSEQ multiplex PCR, and its TCRdb copy is limited to in-frame clones, with some not included. The data contain approximately 290,000 clones, approximately 83% of them singletons. This CDR3 is 18 amino acids long. Trimming at V came to 4 bases and at J to 0 bases, leaving 14 bases not matched to a gene. Germline assignment: CDR1 SGHRS and CDR2 YFSETQ.

The gene calls are TRBV5-1 and TRBJ1-1, with TRBD1 matching over 8 bases. The sequenced sample was PBMCs or T cells enriched from blood (not recorded which). The TCR comes from a woman in her twenties or thirties who had recovered from COVID-19. As DNA, the CDR3 is TGCGCCAGCAGCCTTCACCTCCAGGGGGCTGTGATGAACACTGAAGCTTTCTTT. This sequence encodes CASSLHLQGAVMNTEAFF. Variable domain in full (rest from reference TRBV5-1 and TRBJ1-1): KAGVTQTPRYLIKTRGQQVTLSCSPISGHRSVSWYQQTPGQGLQFLFEYFSETQRNKGNFPGRFSGRQFSNSRSEMNVSTLELGDSALYLCASSLHLQGAVMNTEAFFGQGTRLTVV.